This TCR beta chain was retrieved from a study of cytomegalovirus exposure and HLA in healthy donors. Overall study context: The roughly 120 validation repertoires were reported in a later analysis to have been generated on the same platform as the roughly 670 first-cohort repertoires. General study results and limits: Cytomegalovirus association was assigned to around 150 TCR beta chains.

TCRdb's table, derived via immunoSEQ multiplex PCR, lists solely in-frame clones and lacks some. This table has 73,000 or so clones, over 90% appearing once. From germline, CDR1 is MNHNS and CDR2 SASEGT. CDR3 length: 15 amino acids. Trimming at V came to 5 bases and at J to 5 bases, leaving 10 bases not matched to a gene. A word on this clone: Antigen specificity is unknown.

The chain carries TRBV6-1 and TRBJ2-3; TRBD1 matches 7 bases. What was sequenced was PBMCs. This clonotype was sampled from a woman younger than 35 in good health and CMV-seropositive. The CDR3 loop is CASSRQGDRKDTQYF. The CDR3 DNA reads TGTGCCAGCAGTAGGCAGGGGGATCGTAAAGATACGCAGTATTTT.